This TCR beta chain was retrieved from a study of T cell changes during pregnancy in multiple sclerosis. This clone was counted once. V was clipped by 4 bases and J by 4 bases, with 10 bases between them. Germline CDR1 MDHEN, CDR2 SYDVKM. The CDR3 extends over 13 amino acids. Assay used: immunoSEQ multiplex PCR; TCRdb lists only in-frame clones, some missing. The repertoire consists of roughly 40,000 clones, with 94% occurring once and the leading ten covering over 1.5%. The starting material was peripheral blood, obtained in the third trimester of pregnancy. The gene calls are TRBV28 and TRBJ1-1; no reliable D call. This receptor was taken from a female donor with multiple sclerosis, enrolled in a pregnancy study. CDR3 nucleotide sequence: TGTGCCAGCAGTTCCCCCCTCTTCACTGAAGCTTTCTTT. Translation gives CASSSPLFTEAFF.